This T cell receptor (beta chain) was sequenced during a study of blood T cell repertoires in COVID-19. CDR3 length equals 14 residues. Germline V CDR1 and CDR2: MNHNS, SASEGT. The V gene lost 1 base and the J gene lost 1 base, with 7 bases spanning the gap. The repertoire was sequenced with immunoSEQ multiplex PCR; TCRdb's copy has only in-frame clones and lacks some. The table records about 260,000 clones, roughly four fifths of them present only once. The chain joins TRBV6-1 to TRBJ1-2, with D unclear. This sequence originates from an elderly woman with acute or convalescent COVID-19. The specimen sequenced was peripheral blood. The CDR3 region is CASSEGRGNYGYTF. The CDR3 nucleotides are TGTGCCAGCAGTGAAGGACGGGGTAACTATGGCTACACCTTC.